A single sample is the source of the 24 T cell receptor beta chains below, sequenced in a study of OX40 agonist ivuxolimab in advanced cancers. Profiled with immunoSEQ multiplex PCR; TCRdb holds only in-frame clones, not every one. The profile shows around 11,000 clones, approximately 80% of them singletons. The sample here was CD4+ or CD8+ T cells sorted from blood, taken in a trial of the OX40 agonist ivuxolimab. These receptors came from an adult with an advanced solid tumor such as melanoma, head and neck, liver or kidney cancer.

There are a few counts of this clone. This sequence joins TRBV10-2 and TRBJ2-7; D is ambiguous. The CDR3 has 14 amino acids. The V end was cut by 9 bases, the J end by 1 base, with 16 bases between. Looked up from germline, CDR1 is WSHSY and CDR2 is SAAADI. CDR3 amino acids: CASADATRSYEQYF. CDR3 DNA sequence: TGCGCCAGTGCTGACGCGACGCGATCCTACGAGCAGTACTTC.

The chain joins TRBV6-9 to TRBJ1-2; 8 nucleotides align to TRBD1. Germline lookup yields CDR1 MNHGY and CDR2 SVAAGI. This CDR3 contains 16 residues. V shed 5 bases and J 3 bases; nucleotides not matched to a gene: 11. CDR3 DNA: TGTGCCAGCAGTCCCGTCAGTGGGACAGGCCACTATGGCTACACCTTC. Translated: CASSPVSGTGHYGYTF.

V is TRBV27 and J is TRBJ2-2, with unresolved D. V lost 4 bases and J lost 0, with 6 bases in between. The CDR3 totals 14 residues. Germline V gene lookup returns CDR1 MNHEY and CDR2 SMNVEV (reference sequence). The CDR3 spells CASSYWPNTGELFF. The CDR3 DNA sequence: TGTGCCAGCAGTTATTGGCCGAACACCGGGGAGCTGTTTTTT.

This clone was counted a single time. This chain uses TRBV4-1 with TRBJ2-5, with TRBD1 matching 7 bases. V dropped 3 bases and J dropped 3; count of bases not matched to a gene: 4. CDR3 length: 14 residues. CDR1 is MGHRA and CDR2 is YSYEKL in the germline V gene. The CDR3 protein is CASSQYDREETQYF. CDR3 nucleotide sequence: TGCGCCAGCAGCCAGTACGACAGGGAAGAGACCCAGTACTTC.

Concerning this clone: Sequence at one end of the junction differs from germline and may be a read error. The rearrangement joins TRBV5-1 to TRBJ1-1, with TRBD1 identical over 9 bases. The CDR3 covers 13 residues. Germline V gene data show CDR1 as SGHRS and CDR2 as YFSETQ. The CDR3 reads CASSGTGNPEAFF. CDR3 DNA sequence: TGCGCCAGCAGCGGGACAGGGAACCCTGAAGCTTTCTTT.

V is TRBV11-2 and J is TRBJ2-7; 7 bases map to TRBD1. CDR1 is SGHAT, CDR2 FQNNGV, per germline. With 5 bases clipped from V and 4 bases from J, the junction kept 5 bases outside the gene matches. CDR3 length: 13 residues. CDR3 in DNA: TGTGCCAGCAGCCATGGGACAGCGTACGAGCAGTACTTC. This sequence encodes CASSHGTAYEQYF.

The gene calls are TRBV29-1 and TRBJ2-7; TRBD2 is a possible D gene (5 bases). The CDR3 consists of 12 residues. Germline V gene sequence: CDR1 SQVTM, CDR2 ANQGSEA. Trimming took off 8 bases at V and 2 bases at J, with 13 bases between the two ends. CDR3 sequence reads: CSIRGSTYEQYF. Written as DNA, the CDR3 is TGCAGCATACGAGGGTCTACCTACGAGCAGTACTTC.

The chain has TRBV4-1 and TRBJ2-7, with D possibly matching TRBD1 (6 bases). Germline V gives CDR1 MGHRA, CDR2 YSYEKL. Trimming shortened V by 6 bases and J by 2 bases, and 14 bases separated the two germline ends. The CDR3 extends over 14 amino acids. CDR3 in DNA: TGCGCCAGCAGACGAATTACAGGGACCTACGAGCAGTACTTC. Its protein is CASRRITGTYEQYF.

V usage is TRBV6-1 and J usage is TRBJ2-5, with TRBD1 matching 7 bases. The CDR3 runs 15 residues. Germline-derived CDR1 and CDR2 are MNHNS and SASEGT. V shed 4 bases and J 4 bases; nucleotides not matched to a gene: 9. The CDR3 sequence is CASSGWQGVGETQYF. CDR3 sequence (DNA): TGTGCCAGCAGTGGGTGGCAGGGGGTTGGAGAGACCCAGTACTTC.

The CDR3 DNA is TGTGCCAGTAGATTGGACCCCTCTAACTATGGCTACACCTTC. It is translated as CASRLDPSNYGYTF. The J gene is TRBJ1-2, the V gene TRBV19; no definite D call. The CDR3 is made up of 14 amino acids. Germline loops: CDR1 LNHDA, CDR2 SQIVND (reference sequence). The V and J ends lost 6 bases and 0 bases respectively, with 11 bases between them.

V gene TRBV9 combines with J gene TRBJ1-6; TRBD1 matches at 9 bases. Germline V CDR1 and CDR2: SGDLS, YYNGEE. The J segment lost 5 bases and the V segment lost 4 bases, leaving 7 bases of the junction unmatched. This CDR3 contains 16 residues. Here the CDR3 reads CASSSRQGDDNSPLHF. The CDR3 DNA is TGTGCCAGCAGCTCACGACAGGGGGACGATAATTCACCCCTCCACTTT.

The chain is built from TRBV4-2 and TRBJ1-1; 10 nucleotides align to TRBD1. Germline V lookup: CDR1 LGHNA, CDR2 YNFKEQ. J lost 8 bases, V lost 0 bases, and 6 bases had no gene match. This CDR3 spans 15 amino acids. CDR3 loop: CASSQEGTGDMEAFF. CDR3 sequence (DNA): TGTGCCAGCAGCCAAGAAGGGACAGGGGACATGGAAGCTTTCTTT.

This chain uses TRBV14 with TRBJ2-1; 9 bases are a match to TRBD2. CDR3 length: 17 residues. CDR1 SGHDN and CDR2 FVKESK come from the germline V gene. V dropped 1 base and J dropped 8; count of bases not matched to a gene: 12. CDR3 residues: CASSQGRASGTSDEQFF. The CDR3 DNA reads as TGTGCCAGCAGCCAAGGGCGGGCTAGCGGGACTTCGGATGAGCAGTTCTTC.

The chain links TRBV2 to TRBJ1-2; tentative D call: TRBD1 (6 bases). The V and J ends lost 9 bases and 0 bases respectively, with 17 bases between them. The CDR3 runs to 15 residues. Germline V gene lookup returns CDR1 SNHLY and CDR2 FYNNEI. CDR3 sequence reads: CARTDGQLANYGYTF. DNA for the CDR3: TGTGCCAGGACGGACGGACAGTTAGCTAACTATGGCTACACCTTC.

The chain combines TRBV6-9 with TRBJ2-6, with unresolved D. The germline V gene has CDR1 MNHGY and CDR2 SVAAGI. Trimming took 5 bases from V and 5 from J, leaving 22 bases between them. CDR3 length equals 18 residues. The CDR3 nucleotides are TGTGCCAGCAGTAACTCCAGCTTACGACAAAGTCGGGCCAACGTCCTGACTTTC. Amino acids: CASSNSSLRQSRANVLTF.

The CDR3 DNA reads TGTGCCAGCAGTGAAGAGCAGGTGAACACAGATACGCAGTATTTT. Its translation is CASSEEQVNTDTQYF. The chain carries TRBV2 and TRBJ2-3; D unresolved. The germline gives CDR1 SNHLY, CDR2 FYNNEI. V shed 1 base and J shed 2 bases, with 10 bases lying between them. The length of the CDR3 is 15 residues. Using reference TRBV2 and TRBJ2-3 for the parts outside the CDR3, the full variable domain is EPEVTQTPSHQVTQMGQEVILRCVPISNHLYFYWYRQILGQKVEFLVSFYNNEISEKSEIFDDQFSVERPDGSNFTLKIRSTKLEDSAMYFCASSEEQVNTDTQYFGPGTRLTVL.

CDR3 protein: CASSSYAGSGAKNIQYF. For the CDR3, the DNA is TGTGCCAGCAGCTCCTACGCCGGGTCGGGGGCCAAAAACATTCAGTACTTC. The V call is TRBV7-8, the J call TRBJ2-4, with a weak D call TRBD2 (5 bases). This CDR3 is built from 17 residues. Germline CDR1 SGHVS, CDR2 FQNEAQ. Trimming took 4 bases from V and 1 from J, leaving 17 bases between them.

This chain joins TRBV4-2 and TRBJ2-7, with D possibly matching TRBD1 (6 bases). This CDR3 comprises 15 residues. CDR1 and CDR2 from the germline V gene are LGHNA and YNFKEQ. Trimming took 6 bases from V and 5 from J, leaving 20 bases between them. CDR3 sequence: CASSSNQDSPNEQYF. CDR3 DNA: TGTGCCAGCAGTTCTAACCAGGACAGTCCCAACGAGCAGTACTTC.

This clone was seen just once. The chain links TRBV6-6 to TRBJ2-7; the D is unclear. Per the germline V gene, CDR1 is MNHNY and CDR2 is SVGAGI (reference sequence). Trimming removed 0 bases from V and 2 bases from J, with 5 bases in between. The CDR3 is 13 amino acids. In DNA form, the CDR3 reads TGTGCCAGCAGTTACTCGCCTACCTACGAGCAGTACTTC. Its translation: CASSYSPTYEQYF.

The chain recombines TRBV27 with TRBJ2-2, with D possibly TRBD1 on 6 matching bases. Trimming shortened V by 3 bases and J by 0 bases, and 8 bases separated the two germline ends. Germline CDR1 and CDR2: MNHEY and SMNVEV (reference sequence). CDR3 length: 15 residues. The chain's CDR3 is CASSFNRANTGELFF. CDR3 nucleotide sequence: TGTGCCAGCAGTTTTAACAGGGCGAACACCGGGGAGCTGTTTTTT.

This clone appeared a few times. The CDR3 DNA follows: TGTGCCAGTAGTATCCTTGATGCAACTAATGAAAAACTGTTTTTT. Translation: CASSILDATNEKLFF. V is TRBV19 and J is TRBJ1-4; D unresolved. This CDR3 region has 15 residues. V lost 3 bases to trimming and J lost 0 bases, with 8 bases between them. Germline V gives CDR1 LNHDA, CDR2 SQIVND (reference sequence).

This chain uses TRBV7-2 with TRBJ2-3; 8 bases are shared with TRBD1. Germline V gives CDR1 SGHTA, CDR2 FQGNSA. Unmatched junction bases numbered 5, after V lost 1 base and J lost 11 bases. This CDR3 contains 13 residues. The CDR3 DNA sequence: TGTGCCAGCAGCTTAGAACAGGGGGGTCTGCAGTATTTT. Amino acids: CASSLEQGGLQYF.

The chain joins TRBV19 to TRBJ2-5; no definite D call. Germline V gene data show CDR1 as LNHDA and CDR2 as SQIVND (reference sequence). CDR3 size: 15 residues. V gave up 0 bases and J gave up 1 base, with 9 bases separating them. CDR3 DNA: TGTGCCAGTAGTATAGATCAAAGGCCCCAAGAGACCCAGTACTTC. As protein: CASSIDQRPQETQYF.

The V gene is TRBV5-1, the J gene TRBJ2-7; 7 bases match TRBD1. Losses at the gene ends were 2 bases for V and 6 bases for J; bases not matched to a gene: 14. Germline V gene sequence: CDR1 SGHRS, CDR2 YFSETQ. The CDR3 length is 16 residues. The CDR3 reads CASSFWRGGPGGEQYF. The CDR3 nucleotides read TGCGCCAGCAGCTTCTGGCGCGGTGGTCCAGGGGGCGAGCAGTACTTC.